These 17 T cell receptor beta chains were sequenced from one sample in a study of human T cells and chemical hapten exposure. TCRdb itself ran the RACE reads through MiXCR, one entry per CDR3 protein. This sample has around 200,000 distinct CDR3 sequences, with roughly 30% found just once. Time point: pre-sensitization, week 0. The treatment denotes: therapeutic diphenylcyclopropenone sensitization with weekly scalp DPC. Sequences were derived from whole blood, sampled in connection with sensitization to the hapten diphenylcyclopropenone (DPC). Source of these receptors: a woman under 40 with alopecia areata. Some clones in this sample may be carry-over from other donors' samples.

The rearrangement links TRBV4-1 to TRBJ1-4, with 7 bases identical to TRBD1. Germline assignment: CDR1 MGHRA and CDR2 YSYEKL. The junction had 4 bases not matched to a gene; V was cut back by 1 base and J by 5 bases. The CDR3 is 15 residues long. CDR3 sequence: CASSQAGTANEKLFF. The CDR3 nucleotides read TGCGCCAGCAGCCAAGCCGGGACAGCAAATGAAAAACTGTTTTTT.

The V gene is TRBV28, the J gene TRBJ2-2, with unresolved D. V was pared by 2 bases and J by 1 base, with 11 bases between. Germline V gene data show CDR1 as MDHEN and CDR2 as SYDVKM. CDR3 length equals 16 residues. DNA of the CDR3: TGTGCCAGCAGTTTACGGACCTCAGGGAACACCGGGGAGCTGTTTTTT. The encoded protein is CASSLRTSGNTGELFF.

DNA for the CDR3: TGCGCCAGCAGCCTCGACTCGGACAATGAGCAGTTCTTC. This translates into CASSLDSDNEQFF. The chain recombines TRBV4-3 with TRBJ2-1; no clear D gene. The ends were cut back, 4 bases at V and 5 bases at J, with 9 bases in the middle. This CDR3 contains 13 residues. Germline V gives CDR1 LGHNA, CDR2 YSLEER.

This clonotype appeared a few times. This chain uses TRBV20-1 with TRBJ1-2, with 7 nucleotides matching TRBD1. Germline assignment: CDR1 DFQATT and CDR2 SNEGSKA (reference sequence). The CDR3 is 12 amino acids. The V gene end was trimmed by 6 bases and the J gene end by 4 bases; junction bases not matched to a gene: 5. The CDR3 protein is CSAKQGTYGYTF. The CDR3 nucleotides are TGCAGTGCGAAACAGGGGACCTATGGCTACACCTTC.

The chain recombines TRBV21-1 with TRBJ1-2; the D call in the table, TRBD1, was not verified against the DNA. TRBV21-1 is a documented pseudogene. The CDR3 extends over 14 amino acids. Here the CDR3 reads CASSRGDRRDGYTF. The CDR3 DNA reads as TGTGCCAGCAGCCGTGGGGACAGGCGTGATGGCTACACCTTC.

The rearrangement joins TRBV29-1 to TRBJ1-5; weak D call: TRBD1 (6 bases). Germline-derived CDR1 and CDR2 are SQVTM and ANQGSEA. CDR3 length: 14 amino acids. V lost 8 bases to trimming and J lost 0 bases, with 14 bases between them. In nucleotides, the CDR3 is TGCAGCTTACGGGGGCGCCATAGCAATCAGCCCCAGCATTTT. It specifies CSLRGRHSNQPQHF.

The CDR3 DNA reads TGTGCCAGCAGTTTACGGGATACGCAGTATTTT. It translates to CASSLRDTQYF. The rearrangement joins TRBV28 to TRBJ2-3; D call uncertain. The germline V gene has CDR1 MDHEN and CDR2 SYDVKM. V lost 2 bases, J lost 6 bases, and 3 bases lay in between. The CDR3 extends over 11 amino acids.

The chain has TRBV29-1 and TRBJ1-2, with 9 positions matching TRBD1. With V trimmed by 7 bases and J by 2 bases, 8 bases remained unmatched. This CDR3 spans 14 amino acids. Germline V gene data show CDR1 as SQVTM and CDR2 as ANQGSEA. The CDR3 DNA follows: TGCAGCGCCCGGACAGGGGTCCTGAACTATGGCTACACCTTC. Translation: CSARTGVLNYGYTF.

This clonotype appeared once. The chain couples TRBV28 to TRBJ2-3, with 12 bases that match TRBD2. The CDR3 spans 19 residues. V shed 6 bases, J shed 3 bases, and the junction held 16 bases outside the gene matches. Germline CDR1 and CDR2: MDHEN and SYDVKM. Here the CDR3 reads CASRPAGMLLAGGTDTQYF. The CDR3 DNA reads TGTGCCAGCAGGCCCGCCGGCATGTTACTAGCGGGAGGTACAGATACGCAGTATTTT.

The V and J genes are TRBV29-1 and TRBJ2-7; 7 positions match TRBD1. In germline, CDR1 is SQVTM, CDR2 ANQGSEA. The length of the CDR3 is 12 residues. V lost 4 bases to trimming and J lost 5 bases; unmatched junction nucleotides: 5. In nucleotides, the CDR3 is TGCAGCGTTGGACAGGGTTTTAACGAGCAGTACTTC. Residues: CSVGQGFNEQYF.

As DNA, the CDR3 is TGCGCCAGCAGCTTGGAACGGGGTCAAGAGACCCAGTACTTC. Its translation: CASSLERGQETQYF. The genes are TRBV5-1 and TRBJ2-5; possibly TRBD2 for D (5 bases). CDR1 SGHRS and CDR2 YFSETQ come from the germline V gene. V shed 0 bases and J shed 2 bases, with 8 bases lying between them. This CDR3 is built from 14 residues. Full variable domain (outside the CDR3, taken from reference TRBV5-1 and TRBJ2-5): KAGVTQTPRYLIKTRGQQVTLSCSPISGHRSVSWYQQTPGQGLQFLFEYFSETQRNKGNFPGRFSGRQFSNSRSEMNVSTLELGDSALYLCASSLERGQETQYFGPGTRLLVL.

The chain joins TRBV4-3 to TRBJ2-3, with 8 bases lining up with TRBD2. The CDR3 has 17 residues. The V and J ends lost 4 bases and 5 bases, in that order; junction bases with no gene match: 14. Germline V CDR1 and CDR2: LGHNA, YSLEER. CDR3: CASSLARNSGTRDTQYF. DNA of the CDR3: TGCGCCAGCAGCCTCGCTCGGAATAGCGGGACGAGAGATACGCAGTATTTT.

This clonotype has just a few counts. The gene calls are TRBV6-2 or TRBV6-3 and TRBJ2-4; TRBD2 matches 8 bases. The trim removed 5 bases at V and 6 bases at J, leaving 9 bases unmatched. The CDR3 loop spans 15 amino acids. Germline V CDR1 and CDR2: MNHEY, SVGEGT. DNA for the CDR3: TGTGCCAGCAGTCAATGGGGACTAGTCGGAAACATTCAGTACTTC. This encodes CASSQWGLVGNIQYF.

This chain joins TRBV4-1 and TRBJ2-7, with D perhaps TRBD2 (5 bases). The V gene's germline CDR1 is MGHRA and CDR2 YSYEKL. V was cut by 0 bases and J by 2 bases, with 11 bases left in between. The CDR3 sequence is 15 residues long. CDR3 in DNA: TGCGCCAGCAGCCAAGATTCCGGGAACCCCTACGAGCAGTACTTC. The encoded protein is CASSQDSGNPYEQYF.

This rearrangement joins TRBV10-3 to TRBJ1-1; TRBD1 aligns across 11 bases. V gave up 7 bases and J gave up 11 bases; unmatched junction bases: 9. Germline-derived CDR1 and CDR2 are ENHRY and SYGVKD. This CDR3 has 13 residues. CDR3 DNA: TGTGCCATCACCACGCCGGGACAGGGGGTGGCTTTCTTT. Translated, it gives CAITTPGQGVAFF.

The gene calls are TRBV7-8 and TRBJ2-7; unclear D gene. V lost 3 bases and J lost 5, with 20 bases in between. Per germline, CDR1 SGHVS and CDR2 FQNEAQ. The CDR3 totals 16 residues. CDR3 in amino acids: CASSLYLRRLRNEQYF. The CDR3 DNA is TGTGCCAGCAGCTTGTATTTGAGACGCCTCAGGAACGAGCAGTACTTC.

This clonotype came up many times. The chain links TRBV7-2 to TRBJ2-1; D may match TRBD1 or TRBD2 (5 bases each). Trimming took 4 bases from V and 9 from J, leaving 28 bases between them. Germline V CDR1 and CDR2: SGHTA, FQGNSA. This CDR3 region has 18 residues. The chain's CDR3 is CASSSPTRGRPELGEQFF. Here the CDR3 DNA reads TGTGCCAGCAGCTCCCCGACCCGGGGACGGCCGGAGTTGGGTGAGCAGTTCTTC. Looking up the rest from reference TRBV7-2 and TRBJ2-1 gives the full variable domain: GAGVSQSPSNKVTEKGKDVELRCDPISGHTALYWYRQSLGQGLEFLIYFQGNSAPDKSGLPSDRFSAERTGGSVSTLTIQRTQQEDSAVYLCASSSPTRGRPELGEQFFGPGTRLTVL.